This T cell receptor beta chain is drawn from a study of vaccination effects on CD4 cells after COVID-19. CDR3 length equals 14 residues. V was trimmed by 5 bases and J by 3 bases, leaving 14 bases between them. Germline CDR1 SGHTA, CDR2 FQGNSA. Turning to this clone: Its antigen is not identified.

Assay: immunoSEQ multiplex PCR; the TCRdb copy retains only in-frame clones and omits some. Counted here are around 50,000 clones, about 76% occurring once; the ten biggest clones make up 12%. Whole-study findings and limits: Marked clonal contraction of infection- and vaccine-induced clones was seen late after vaccination. In the study, convalescent patients were few, and early post-infection timepoints were absent.

Cultured cells yielded isolated CD4+ T cells after 10 to 11 days. Cultures got half-medium changes with IL-2 on days 3 and 7. Sample: CD4+ T cells from PBMCs cultured without peptide, taken before COVID-19 vaccination. The chain combines TRBV7-2 with TRBJ2-7; no clear D. This TCR came from a human donor who had a prior SARS-CoV-2 infection. The CDR3 sequence: CASSRDPFIYEQYF. DNA of the CDR3: TGTGCCAGCAGCCGTGATCCGTTCATCTACGAGCAGTACTTC.